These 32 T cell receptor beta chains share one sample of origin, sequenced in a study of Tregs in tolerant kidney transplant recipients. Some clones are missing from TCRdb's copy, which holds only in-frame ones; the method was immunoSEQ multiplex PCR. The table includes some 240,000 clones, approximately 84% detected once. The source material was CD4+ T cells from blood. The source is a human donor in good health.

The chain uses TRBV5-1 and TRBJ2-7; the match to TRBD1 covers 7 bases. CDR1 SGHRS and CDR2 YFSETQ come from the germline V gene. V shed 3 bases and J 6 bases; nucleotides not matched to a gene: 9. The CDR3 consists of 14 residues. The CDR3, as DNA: TGCGCCAGCAGCTCGACAGGGCTTGGGCGCGAGCAGTACTTC. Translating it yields CASSSTGLGREQYF.

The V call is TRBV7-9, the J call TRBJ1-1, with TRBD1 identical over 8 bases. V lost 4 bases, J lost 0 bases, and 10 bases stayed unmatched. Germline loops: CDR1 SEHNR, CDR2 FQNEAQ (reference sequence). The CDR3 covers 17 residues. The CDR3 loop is CASSSSGTGLLNTEAFF. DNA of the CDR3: TGTGCCAGCAGCTCTTCCGGGACAGGCCTGTTGAACACTGAAGCTTTCTTT.

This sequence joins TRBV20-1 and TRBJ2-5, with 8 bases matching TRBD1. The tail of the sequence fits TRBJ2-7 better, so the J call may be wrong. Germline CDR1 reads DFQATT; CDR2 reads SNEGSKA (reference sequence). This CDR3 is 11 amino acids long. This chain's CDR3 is CSASTGAEQYF. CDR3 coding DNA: TGCAGTGCGTCGACAGGGGCCGAGCAGTACTTC.

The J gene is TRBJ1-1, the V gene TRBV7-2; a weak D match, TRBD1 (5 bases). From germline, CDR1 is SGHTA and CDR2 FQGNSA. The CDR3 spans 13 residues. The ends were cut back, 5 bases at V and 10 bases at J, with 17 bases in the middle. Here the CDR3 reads CASSPDMRSGAFF. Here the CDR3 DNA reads TGTGCCAGCAGCCCGGACATGCGGTCAGGAGCTTTCTTT.

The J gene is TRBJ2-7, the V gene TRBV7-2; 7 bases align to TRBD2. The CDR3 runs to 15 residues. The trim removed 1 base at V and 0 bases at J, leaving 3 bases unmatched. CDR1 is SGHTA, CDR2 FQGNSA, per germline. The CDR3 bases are TGTGCCAGCAGCTTAGTTTCGGGGGGCTCCTACGAGCAGTACTTC. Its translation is CASSLVSGGSYEQYF. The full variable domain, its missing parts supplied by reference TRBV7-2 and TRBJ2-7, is GAGVSQSPSNKVTEKGKDVELRCDPISGHTALYWYRQSLGQGLEFLIYFQGNSAPDKSGLPSDRFSAERTGGSVSTLTIQRTQQEDSAVYLCASSLVSGGSYEQYFGPGTRLTVT.

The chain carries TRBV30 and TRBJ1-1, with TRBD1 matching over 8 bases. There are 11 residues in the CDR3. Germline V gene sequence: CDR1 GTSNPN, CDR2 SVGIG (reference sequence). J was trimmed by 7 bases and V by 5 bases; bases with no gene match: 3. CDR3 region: CAWGDRSEAFF. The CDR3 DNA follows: TGTGCCTGGGGGGACAGGAGTGAAGCTTTCTTT.

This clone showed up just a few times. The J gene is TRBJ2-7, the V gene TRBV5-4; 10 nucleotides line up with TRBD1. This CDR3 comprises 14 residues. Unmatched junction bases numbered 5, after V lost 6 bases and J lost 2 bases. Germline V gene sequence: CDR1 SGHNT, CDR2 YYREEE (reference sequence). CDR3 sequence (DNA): TGTGCCAGCACCAGGACAGGGGGTACCTACGAGCAGTACTTC. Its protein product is CASTRTGGTYEQYF.

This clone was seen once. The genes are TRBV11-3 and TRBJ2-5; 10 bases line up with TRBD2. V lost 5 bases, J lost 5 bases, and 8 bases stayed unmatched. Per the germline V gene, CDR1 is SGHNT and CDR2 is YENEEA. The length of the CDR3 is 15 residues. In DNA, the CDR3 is TGTGCCAGCAGCCTTGGGACTAGCGAGAGGGAGACCCAGTACTTC. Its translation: CASSLGTSERETQYF.

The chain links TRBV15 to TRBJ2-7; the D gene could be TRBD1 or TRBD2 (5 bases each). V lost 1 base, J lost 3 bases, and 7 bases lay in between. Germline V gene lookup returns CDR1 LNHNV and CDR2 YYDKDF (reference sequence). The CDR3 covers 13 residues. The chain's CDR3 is CATSRGGNYEQYF. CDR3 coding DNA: TGTGCCACCAGCAGAGGGGGGAACTACGAGCAGTACTTC.

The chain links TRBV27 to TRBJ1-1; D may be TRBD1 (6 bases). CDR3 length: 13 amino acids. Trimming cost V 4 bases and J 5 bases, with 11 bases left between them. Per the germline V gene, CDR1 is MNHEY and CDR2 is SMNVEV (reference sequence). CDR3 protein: CASSYRDRTEAFF. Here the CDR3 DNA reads TGTGCCAGCAGTTACAGGGATCGGACTGAAGCTTTCTTT.

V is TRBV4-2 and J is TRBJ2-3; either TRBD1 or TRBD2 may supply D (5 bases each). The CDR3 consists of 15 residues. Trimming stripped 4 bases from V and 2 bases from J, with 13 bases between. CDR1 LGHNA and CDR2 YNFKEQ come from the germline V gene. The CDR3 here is CASSRSRGTTDTQYF. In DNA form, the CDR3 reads TGTGCCAGCAGCCGCTCCAGAGGGACCACAGATACGCAGTATTTT.

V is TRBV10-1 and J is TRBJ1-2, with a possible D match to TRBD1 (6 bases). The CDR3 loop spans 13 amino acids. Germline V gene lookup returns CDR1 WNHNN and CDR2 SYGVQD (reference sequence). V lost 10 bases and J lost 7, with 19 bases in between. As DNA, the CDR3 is TGCGCCACCCAGTCCGGGGGGCTTGGTGGCTACACCTTC. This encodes CATQSGGLGGYTF.

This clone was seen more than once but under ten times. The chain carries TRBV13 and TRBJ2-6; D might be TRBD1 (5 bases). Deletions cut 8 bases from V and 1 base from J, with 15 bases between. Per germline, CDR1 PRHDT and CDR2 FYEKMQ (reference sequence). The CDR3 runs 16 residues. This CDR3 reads CASSSGWNSGANVLTF. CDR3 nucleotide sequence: TGTGCCAGCTCCTCAGGGTGGAATTCTGGGGCCAACGTCCTGACTTTC. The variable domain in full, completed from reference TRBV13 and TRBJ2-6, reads AAGVIQSPRHLIKEKRETATLKCYPIPRHDTVYWYQQGPGQDPQFLISFYEKMQSDKGSIPDRFSAQQFSDYHSELNMSSLELGDSALYFCASSSGWNSGANVLTFGAGSRLTVL.

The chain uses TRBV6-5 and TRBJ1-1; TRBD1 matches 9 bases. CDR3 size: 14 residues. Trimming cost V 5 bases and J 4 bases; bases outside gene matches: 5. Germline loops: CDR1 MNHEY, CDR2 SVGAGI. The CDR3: CASSKPGQGTEAFF. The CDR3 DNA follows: TGTGCCAGCAGTAAGCCGGGACAGGGCACTGAAGCTTTCTTT.

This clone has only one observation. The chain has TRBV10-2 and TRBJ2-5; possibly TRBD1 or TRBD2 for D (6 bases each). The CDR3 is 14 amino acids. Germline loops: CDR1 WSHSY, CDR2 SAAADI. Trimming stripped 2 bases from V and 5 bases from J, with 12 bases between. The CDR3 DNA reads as TGCGCCAGCAGTGAGGCCGGGGGCCGGGAGACCCAGTACTTC. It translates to CASSEAGGRETQYF.

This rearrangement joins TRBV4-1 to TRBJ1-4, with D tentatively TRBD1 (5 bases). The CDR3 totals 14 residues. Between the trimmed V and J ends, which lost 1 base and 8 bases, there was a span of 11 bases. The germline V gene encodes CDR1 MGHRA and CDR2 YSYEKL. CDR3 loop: CASSQVFGTEKLFF. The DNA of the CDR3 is TGCGCCAGCAGCCAAGTGTTCGGGACGGAAAAACTGTTTTTT.

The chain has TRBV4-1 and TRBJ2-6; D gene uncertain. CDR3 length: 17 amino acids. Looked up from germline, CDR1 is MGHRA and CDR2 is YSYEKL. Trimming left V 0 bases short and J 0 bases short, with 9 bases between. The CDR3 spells CASSQEMIYSGANVLTF. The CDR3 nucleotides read TGCGCCAGCAGCCAAGAAATGATCTACTCTGGGGCCAACGTCCTGACTTTC.

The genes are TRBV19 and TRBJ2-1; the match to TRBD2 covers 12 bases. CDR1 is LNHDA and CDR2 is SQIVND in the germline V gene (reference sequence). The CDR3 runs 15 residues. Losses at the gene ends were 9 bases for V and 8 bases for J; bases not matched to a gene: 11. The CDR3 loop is CASRGLAGGPDEQFF. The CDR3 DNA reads TGTGCCAGCCGAGGGCTAGCGGGAGGGCCTGATGAGCAGTTCTTC. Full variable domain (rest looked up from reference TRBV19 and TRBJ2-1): DGGITQSPKYLFRKEGQNVTLSCEQNLNHDAMYWYRQDPGQGLRLIYYSQIVNDFQKGDIAEGYSVSREKKESFPLTVTSAQKNPTAFYLCASRGLAGGPDEQFFGPGTRLTVL.

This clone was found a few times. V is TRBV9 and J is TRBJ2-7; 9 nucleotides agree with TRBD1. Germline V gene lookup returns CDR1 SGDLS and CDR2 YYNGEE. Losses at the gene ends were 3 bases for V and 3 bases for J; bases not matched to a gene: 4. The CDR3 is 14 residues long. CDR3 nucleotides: TGTGCCAGCAGCGGAGGACAGGGGCACTACGAGCAGTACTTC. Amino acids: CASSGGQGHYEQYF.

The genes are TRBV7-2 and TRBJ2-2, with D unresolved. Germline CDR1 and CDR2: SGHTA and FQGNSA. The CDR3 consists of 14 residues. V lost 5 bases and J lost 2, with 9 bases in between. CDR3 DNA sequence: TGTGCCAGCAGCCTCCTCTTCAACACCGGGGAGCTGTTTTTT. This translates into CASSLLFNTGELFF.

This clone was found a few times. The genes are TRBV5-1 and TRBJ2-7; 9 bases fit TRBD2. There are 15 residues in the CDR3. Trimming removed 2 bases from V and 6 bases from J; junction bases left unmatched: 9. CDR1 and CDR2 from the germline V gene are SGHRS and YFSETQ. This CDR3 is CASSLPTRGGGEQYF. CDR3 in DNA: TGCGCCAGCAGCTTACCGACTCGCGGGGGGGGCGAGCAGTACTTC. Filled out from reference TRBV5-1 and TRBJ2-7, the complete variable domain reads KAGVTQTPRYLIKTRGQQVTLSCSPISGHRSVSWYQQTPGQGLQFLFEYFSETQRNKGNFPGRFSGRQFSNSRSEMNVSTLELGDSALYLCASSLPTRGGGEQYFGPGTRLTVT.

CDR3 residues: CASSRQETGRDTEAFF. The CDR3 DNA follows: TGTGCCAGCTCACGCCAGGAGACAGGGAGGGACACTGAAGCTTTCTTT. V and J are TRBV18 and TRBJ1-1; 7 bases map to TRBD1. J lost 3 bases, V lost 4 bases, and 11 bases had no gene match. The length of the CDR3 is 16 residues. Germline V CDR1 and CDR2: KGHSH, LQKENI.

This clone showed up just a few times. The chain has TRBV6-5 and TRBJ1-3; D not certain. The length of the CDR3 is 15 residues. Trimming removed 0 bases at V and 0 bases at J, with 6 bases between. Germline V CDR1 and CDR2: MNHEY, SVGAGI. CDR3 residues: CASSYSESSGNTIYF. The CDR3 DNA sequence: TGTGCCAGCAGTTACTCGGAGAGCTCTGGAAACACCATATATTTT.

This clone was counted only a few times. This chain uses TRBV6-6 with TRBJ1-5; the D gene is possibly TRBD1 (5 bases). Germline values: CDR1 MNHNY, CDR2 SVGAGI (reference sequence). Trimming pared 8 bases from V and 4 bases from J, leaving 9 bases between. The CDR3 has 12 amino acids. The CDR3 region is CASGGGNQPQHF. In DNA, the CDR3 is TGTGCCAGCGGGGGGGGAAATCAGCCCCAGCATTTT.

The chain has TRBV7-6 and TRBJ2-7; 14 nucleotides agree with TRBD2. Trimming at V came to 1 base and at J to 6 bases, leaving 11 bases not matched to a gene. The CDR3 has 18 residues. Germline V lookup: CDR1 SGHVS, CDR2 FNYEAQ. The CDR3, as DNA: TGTGCCAGCAGCTTAGTACCCCCGACTAGCGGGAGGGGGGGCGAGCAGTACTTC. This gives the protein CASSLVPPTSGRGGEQYF.

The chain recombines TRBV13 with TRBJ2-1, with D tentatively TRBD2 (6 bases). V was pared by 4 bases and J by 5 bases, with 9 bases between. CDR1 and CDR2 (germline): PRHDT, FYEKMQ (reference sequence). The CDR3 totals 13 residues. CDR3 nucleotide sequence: TGTGCCAGCAGCTCGGGACTTAACAATGAGCAGTTCTTC. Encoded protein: CASSSGLNNEQFF.

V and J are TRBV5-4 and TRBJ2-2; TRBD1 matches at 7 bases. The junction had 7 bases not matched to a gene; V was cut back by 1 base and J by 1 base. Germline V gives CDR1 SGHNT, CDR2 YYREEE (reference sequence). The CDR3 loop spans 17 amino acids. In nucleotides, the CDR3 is TGTGCCAGCAGCTTGATGTTAGCAGGGGGGAACACCGGGGAGCTGTTTTTT. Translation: CASSLMLAGGNTGELFF.

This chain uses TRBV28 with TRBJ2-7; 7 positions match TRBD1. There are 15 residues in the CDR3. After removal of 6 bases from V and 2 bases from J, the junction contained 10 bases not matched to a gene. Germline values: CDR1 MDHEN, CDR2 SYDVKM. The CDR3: CASSTPGQRAYEQYF. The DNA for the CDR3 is TGTGCCAGCAGCACCCCGGGACAGAGAGCCTACGAGCAGTACTTC.

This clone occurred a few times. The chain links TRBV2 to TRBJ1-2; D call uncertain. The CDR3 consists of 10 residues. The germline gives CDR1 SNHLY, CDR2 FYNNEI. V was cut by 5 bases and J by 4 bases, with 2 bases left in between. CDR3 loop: CASSLYGYTF. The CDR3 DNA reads TGTGCCAGCAGTCTCTATGGCTACACCTTC.

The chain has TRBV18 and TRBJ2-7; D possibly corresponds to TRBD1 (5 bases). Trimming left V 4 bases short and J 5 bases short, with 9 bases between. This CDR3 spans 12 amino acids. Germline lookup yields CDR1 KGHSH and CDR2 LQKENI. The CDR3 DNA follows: TGTGCCAGCTCACGGGGCAGGGACGAGCAGTACTTC. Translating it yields CASSRGRDEQYF.

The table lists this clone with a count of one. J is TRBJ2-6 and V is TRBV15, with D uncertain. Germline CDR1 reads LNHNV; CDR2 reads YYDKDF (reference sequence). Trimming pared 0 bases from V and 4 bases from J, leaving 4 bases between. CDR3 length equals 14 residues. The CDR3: CATSRDPGANVLTF. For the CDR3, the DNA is TGTGCCACCAGCAGAGATCCAGGGGCCAACGTCCTGACTTTC.

CDR3: CASILPWGGLAAYEQYF. The CDR3 DNA reads TGTGCCAGCATTCTCCCCTGGGGCGGACTAGCGGCCTACGAGCAGTACTTC. This rearrangement joins TRBV5-5 to TRBJ2-7; 10 positions agree with TRBD2. Germline CDR1 is SGHKS and CDR2 is YYEKEE (reference sequence). This CDR3 is 17 amino acids long. V dropped 6 bases and J dropped 2; count of bases not matched to a gene: 14.